This T cell receptor beta chain was recorded in a study of T cell responses to AZD1222 COVID-19 vaccine. A word on this clone: Its matching antigen is unknown.

Study-level points and caveats: Unmutated regions of variants are reportedly targeted by nearly half of spike-specific TCRs. Clonal diversity was possibly underestimated, and the donors were mostly white British, with more females. Only a handful of AZD1222 recipients, five to seven in all, had baseline seropositivity.

Trimming took off 5 bases at V and 8 bases at J, with 21 bases between the two ends. This CDR3 is built from 15 residues. Germline values: CDR1 MDHEN, CDR2 SYDVKM. The table came from immunoSEQ multiplex PCR; TCRdb's copy has only in-frame clones and leaves some out. Among some 97,000 clones listed, 80% to 95% were seen once. The source is an adult in good health. Sequencing was performed on peripheral blood, taken on day 0 of AZD1222 vaccination. The rearrangement joins TRBV28 to TRBJ1-2; a weak D match, TRBD1 (5 bases). CDR3 region: CASSVSPGPIGGYTF. As DNA, the CDR3 is TGTGCCAGCAGTGTTAGTCCGGGGCCCATCGGGGGCTACACCTTC.